The T cell receptor beta chain under discussion was sequenced for a study of cytomegalovirus exposure and HLA in healthy donors. In the case of this clone: Its antigen is undetermined.

CDR3 length equals 15 residues. CDR1 is SGHTA, CDR2 FQGNSA, per germline. V was pared by 5 bases and J by 0 bases, with 4 bases of the junction left unmatched. Primers for the PCR totalled 60 Vbeta and 13 Jbeta. Produced via immunoSEQ multiplex PCR; TCRdb's table is partial and in-frame only. The table has approximately 210,000 clones, 79% seen once; the top ten hold around 1.6%. Overall study findings and caveats: Reportedly, fewer N-insertions than the approximately 700-donor mean appeared in an Asian-associated ancestry cluster in a later analysis. Cytomegalovirus association was assigned to under 200 TCR beta chains.

This clonotype originated in a girl aged 5-17 years in good health and CMV-seropositive. The chain has TRBV7-2 and TRBJ1-2; 9 bases are shared with TRBD1. Material for sequencing was PBMCs. Here the CDR3 reads CASSPRTGANYGYTF. The CDR3 coding sequence is TGTGCCAGCAGCCCGAGGACAGGGGCTAACTATGGCTACACCTTC. The complete variable domain, with remaining parts taken from reference TRBV7-2 and TRBJ1-2, reads GAGVSQSPSNKVTEKGKDVELRCDPISGHTALYWYRQSLGQGLEFLIYFQGNSAPDKSGLPSDRFSAERTGGSVSTLTIQRTQQEDSAVYLCASSPRTGANYGYTFGSGTRLTVV.